Each of the 27 T cell receptor beta chains below was sequenced from the same sample in a study of blood T cell repertoires in COVID-19 (dated by TCRdb to 2018 to 2020). Library construction relied on the immunoSEQ multiplex PCR assay. Imported from immuneACCESS, the table was reduced by TCRdb to in-frame sequences with V and J called. These copies leave out some clones; in studies compared against another copy, an unresolved V gene accounts for under half, and the cause of the remainder is not known. Recorded for this sample are tens of thousands of clones; around 86% of them occurred a single time. The top ten clonotypes cover roughly a tenth of the sample. Sequenced input: peripheral blood. Receptors were obtained from a man between 65 and 85 years old with active or convalescent COVID-19.

The J gene is TRBJ1-2, the V gene TRBV27; no definite D call. The CDR3 extends over 15 amino acids. Germline assignment: CDR1 MNHEY and CDR2 SMNVEV (reference sequence). Trimming removed 5 bases at V and 4 bases at J, with 17 bases between. Written as DNA, the CDR3 is TGTGCCAGCAGTATTAGGCCGGAGGTCGGCTATGGCTACACCTTC. Translated, it gives CASSIRPEVGYGYTF.

The sample holds one count of this clone. This rearrangement joins TRBV5-1 to TRBJ1-5; the D gene is possibly TRBD1 (5 bases). V gave up 4 bases and J gave up 6 bases, with 14 bases separating them. CDR3 length equals 14 residues. Per germline, CDR1 SGHRS and CDR2 YFSETQ. CDR3 sequence: CASSPVGGSQPQHF. The CDR3 region has the DNA TGCGCCAGCAGCCCGGTGGGGGGTTCTCAGCCCCAGCATTTT.

The V gene is TRBV19, the J gene TRBJ2-7; 7 bases are shared with TRBD1. Germline loops: CDR1 LNHDA, CDR2 SQIVND (reference sequence). V lost 10 bases and J lost 3; bases outside the gene matches: 9. The CDR3 sequence is 13 residues long. CDR3 amino acids: CATSDRSIYEQYF. In DNA form, the CDR3 reads TGTGCCACCTCGGACAGGTCGATCTACGAGCAGTACTTC.

CDR3 DNA sequence: TGTGCCACCAGTGATTACTCTAGCGGGAGTGATGAGCAGTTCTTC. Translating gives CATSDYSSGSDEQFF. V and J are TRBV24-1 and TRBJ2-1; 10 positions agree with TRBD2. This CDR3 contains 15 residues. Germline assignment: CDR1 KGHDR and CDR2 SFDVKD. Losses at the gene ends were 2 bases for V and 8 bases for J; bases not matched to a gene: 5.

The rearrangement joins TRBV24-1 to TRBJ2-1; D is unclear. From germline, CDR1 is KGHDR and CDR2 SFDVKD. The CDR3 sequence is 14 residues long. The V end lost 3 bases, the J end lost 7 bases, and 12 bases lay between the germline ends. This chain's CDR3 is CATSDHGFPNEQFF. CDR3 coding DNA: TGTGCCACCAGTGATCACGGGTTCCCTAATGAGCAGTTCTTC.

The chain couples TRBV6-5 to TRBJ2-2; 13 nucleotides line up with TRBD2. The CDR3 length is 15 residues. Germline CDR1 is MNHEY and CDR2 is SVGAGI. V trimming: 6 bases; J trimming: 6 bases; junction bases outside the gene matches: 4. CDR3: CASSRTSGSSGELFF. DNA for the CDR3: TGTGCCAGCAGCAGGACTAGCGGGAGCTCCGGGGAGCTGTTTTTT.

Points on this clone: This sample also contains other DNA sequences that code for the same CDR3. The CDR3 spells CASSSYTGELFF. The CDR3 bases are TGTGCCAGCAGCTCCTATACTGGGGAGCTGTTTTTT. The V gene is TRBV7-2, the J gene TRBJ2-2; D gene uncertain. The CDR3 runs to 12 residues. Deletions cut 4 bases from V and 8 bases from J, with 8 bases between. Germline V gene lookup returns CDR1 SGHTA and CDR2 FQGNSA.

V is TRBV2 and J is TRBJ2-7; maybe TRBD2 (6 bases). The CDR3 sequence is 14 residues long. Between the trimmed V and J ends, which lost 1 base and 4 bases, there was a span of 11 bases. The germline V gene encodes CDR1 SNHLY and CDR2 FYNNEI. CDR3 in amino acids: CASSEELAEYEQYF. The CDR3 DNA is TGTGCCAGCAGTGAAGAACTAGCAGAATACGAGCAGTACTTC.

CDR3 protein: CASSTKGQGGNQPQHF. Here the CDR3 DNA reads TGTGCCAGTAGTACCAAGGGACAGGGGGGGAATCAGCCCCAGCATTTT. The rearrangement joins TRBV19 to TRBJ1-5; 11 bases fit TRBD1. The germline CDR1 and CDR2 sequences are LNHDA and SQIVND (reference sequence). Germline trimming cut 4 bases from V and 4 bases from J; bases unmatched to any gene: 6. The CDR3 loop spans 16 amino acids. The full variable domain, completed using reference TRBV19 and TRBJ1-5, is DGGITQSPKYLFRKEGQNVTLSCEQNLNHDAMYWYRQDPGQGLRLIYYSQIVNDFQKGDIAEGYSVSREKKESFPLTVTSAQKNPTAFYLCASSTKGQGGNQPQHFGDGTRLSIL.

The chain has TRBV5-1 and TRBJ1-2, with 7 bases that match TRBD1. Looked up from germline, CDR1 is SGHRS and CDR2 is YFSETQ. V was clipped by 4 bases and J by 3 bases; unmatched bases: 12. This CDR3 is built from 16 residues. The CDR3 spells CASSRQGPQGDYGYTF. The CDR3 nucleotides read TGCGCCAGCAGCAGACAGGGTCCCCAGGGAGACTATGGCTACACCTTC. Based on the CDR3 plus reference TRBV5-1 and TRBJ1-2, the full variable domain is KAGVTQTPRYLIKTRGQQVTLSCSPISGHRSVSWYQQTPGQGLQFLFEYFSETQRNKGNFPGRFSGRQFSNSRSEMNVSTLELGDSALYLCASSRQGPQGDYGYTFGSGTRLTVV.

The chain uses TRBV3-1 (or the pseudogene TRBV3-2) and TRBJ1-4, with 9 bases that match TRBD1. There are 16 residues in the CDR3. The junction had 4 bases not matched to a gene; V was cut back by 0 bases and J by 5 bases. From germline, CDR1 is LGHDT and CDR2 YNNKEL (reference sequence). The CDR3 DNA reads TGTGCCAGCAGCCAAGATTCCGGGACAGGGAATGAAAAACTGTTTTTT. Translation gives CASSQDSGTGNEKLFF.

This clone was seen once. The rearrangement links TRBV6-2 or TRBV6-3 to TRBJ2-1, with a weak D call TRBD1 (6 bases). The germline CDR1 and CDR2 sequences are MNHEY and SVGEGT. The V end was cut by 5 bases, the J end by 2 bases, with 10 bases between. This CDR3 is built from 14 residues. This CDR3 is CASSHGTPYNEQFF. Written as DNA, the CDR3 is TGTGCCAGCAGTCACGGGACACCCTACAATGAGCAGTTCTTC.

This clone was seen only once. The V and J genes are TRBV6-4 and TRBJ1-5; possible D gene TRBD1, 5 bases. Deletions cut 7 bases from V and 9 bases from J, with 13 bases between. Germline loops: CDR1 MRHNA, CDR2 SNTAGT. The CDR3 has 12 residues. The CDR3 DNA reads TGTGCCAGCACCCTCCCGGGGGGGCCCCAGCATTTT. Protein product: CASTLPGGPQHF.

The CDR3 DNA reads as TGTGCCAGCAGCCTACGGATGAGCGGGTTCTCCTACGAGCAGTACTTC. Its protein product is CASSLRMSGFSYEQYF. V is TRBV14 and J is TRBJ2-7, with TRBD2 as a possible D gene (6 bases). Per the germline V gene, CDR1 is SGHDN and CDR2 is FVKESK. The CDR3 runs to 16 residues. Trimming took 4 bases from V and 0 from J, leaving 16 bases between them. Based on the CDR3 plus reference TRBV14 and TRBJ2-7, the full variable domain is EAGVTQFPSHSVIEKGQTVTLRCDPISGHDNLYWYRRVMGKEIKFLLHFVKESKQDESGMPNNRFLAERTGGTYSTLKVQPAELEDSGVYFCASSLRMSGFSYEQYFGPGTRLTVT.

The V call is TRBV6-4, the J call TRBJ2-2; 12 nucleotides agree with TRBD2. The CDR3 is 15 amino acids. Germline V gives CDR1 MRHNA, CDR2 SNTAGT. The V and J ends lost 6 bases and 6 bases, in that order; junction bases with no gene match: 5. The CDR3 here is CASSRLAGVSGELFF. In DNA form, the CDR3 reads TGTGCCAGCAGCCGACTAGCGGGAGTGTCCGGGGAGCTGTTTTTT.

This clone turned up a few times. J is TRBJ2-7 and V is TRBV3-1 (or the pseudogene TRBV3-2), with D possibly matching TRBD1 (5 bases). Germline lookup yields CDR1 LGHDT and CDR2 YNNKEL (reference sequence). V lost 1 base and J 0 bases, leaving 7 bases between the germline ends. The CDR3 is made up of 14 amino acids. CDR3 in amino acids: CASSQAGPSYEQYF. The CDR3 coding sequence is TGTGCCAGCAGCCAAGCAGGGCCCTCCTACGAGCAGTACTTC.

V is TRBV6-1 and J is TRBJ2-5, with unresolved D. The CDR3 is 16 residues long. V lost 1 base and J 3 bases, leaving 15 bases between the germline ends. CDR1 is MNHNS, CDR2 SASEGT, per germline. DNA of the CDR3: TGTGCCAGCAGTGAAGTTAATCGGATAGCTAAAGAGACCCAGTACTTC. Residues: CASSEVNRIAKETQYF.

The rearrangement joins TRBV6-5 to TRBJ2-2, with TRBD2 matching 11 bases. This CDR3 region has 15 residues. Germline assignment: CDR1 MNHEY and CDR2 SVGAGI. V was clipped by 6 bases and J by 6 bases; unmatched bases: 6. This chain's CDR3 is CASSPLAGVAGELFF. CDR3 nucleotides: TGTGCCAGCAGCCCACTAGCGGGAGTTGCCGGGGAGCTGTTTTTT.

This rearrangement joins TRBV10-3 to TRBJ1-2; the match to TRBD1 covers 10 bases. The germline gives CDR1 ENHRY, CDR2 SYGVKD. The J segment lost 7 bases and the V segment lost 2 bases, leaving 4 bases of the junction unmatched. CDR3 length equals 14 residues. The CDR3 nucleotides read TGTGCCATCAGTGAGGGACAGGGGGTTTCTGGCTACACCTTC. Protein sequence: CAISEGQGVSGYTF.

The genes are TRBV6-5 and TRBJ1-5; TRBD1 matches 7 bases. V shed 4 bases, J shed 11 bases, and the junction held 11 bases outside the gene matches. Per the germline V gene, CDR1 is MNHEY and CDR2 is SVGAGI. This CDR3 has 14 residues. Written as DNA, the CDR3 is TGTGCCAGCAGTTCCATACAGGGGTCGGGGGCCCAGCATTTT. Amino acid sequence: CASSSIQGSGAQHF.

In this sample, this clone turned up once. V and J are TRBV3-1 (or the pseudogene TRBV3-2) and TRBJ1-2, with D maybe TRBD1 (5 bases). Germline CDR1 is LGHDT and CDR2 is YNNKEL (reference sequence). This CDR3 comprises 16 residues. V gave up 1 base and J gave up 7 bases, with 19 bases separating them. CDR3: CASSQVAGLLGGGYTF. The CDR3 DNA follows: TGTGCCAGCAGCCAAGTAGCAGGTCTATTGGGGGGTGGCTACACCTTC.

The V call is TRBV11-2, the J call TRBJ1-3; TRBD1 aligns across 7 bases. The length of the CDR3 is 16 residues. Trimming cost V 4 bases and J 4 bases; bases outside gene matches: 10. The germline CDR1 and CDR2 sequences are SGHAT and FQNNGV. The DNA for the CDR3 is TGTGCCAGCAGCTACGGACAGGCTTCGAAAGGAAACACCATATATTTT. It codes for CASSYGQASKGNTIYF.

In this sample, this clone turned up once. The chain recombines TRBV19 with TRBJ1-3; maybe TRBD1 (6 bases). The CDR3 length is 14 residues. Per the germline V gene, CDR1 is LNHDA and CDR2 is SQIVND (reference sequence). Trimming took 4 bases from V and 3 from J, leaving 10 bases between them. The CDR3 protein is CASSTGQIGNTIYF. DNA of the CDR3: TGTGCCAGTAGTACCGGACAGATTGGAAACACCATATATTTT.

This rearrangement joins TRBV6-6 to TRBJ2-7; D is perhaps TRBD2 (6 bases). This CDR3 spans 13 amino acids. Germline lookup yields CDR1 MNHNY and CDR2 SVGAGI (reference sequence). V was pared by 5 bases and J by 3 bases, with 11 bases between. The CDR3 loop reads CASSRGDYYEQYF. The CDR3 nucleotides read TGTGCCAGCAGTCGCGGGGATTACTACGAGCAGTACTTC.

The chain joins TRBV9 to TRBJ2-2; no clear D gene. The germline V gene encodes CDR1 SGDLS and CDR2 YYNGEE. Trimming left V 0 bases short and J 2 bases short, with 8 bases between. The CDR3 has 15 amino acids. The CDR3 DNA follows: TGTGCCAGCAGCGTAGGAAGCGCAAACACCGGGGAGCTGTTTTTT. This gives the protein CASSVGSANTGELFF.

This clone was recorded only once. The V call is TRBV27, the J call TRBJ1-6, with no clear D. Trimming removed 2 bases from V and 10 bases from J, with 15 bases in between. This CDR3 comprises 15 residues. Per germline, CDR1 MNHEY and CDR2 SMNVEV (reference sequence). The CDR3 bases are TGTGCCAGCAGTTTAGGTAGGGCGCCGGGGTCACCCCTCCACTTT. Encoded protein: CASSLGRAPGSPLHF.

The chain couples TRBV19 to TRBJ1-1; the D is unclear. Looked up from germline, CDR1 is LNHDA and CDR2 is SQIVND (reference sequence). The ends were cut back, 0 bases at V and 6 bases at J, with 8 bases in the middle. This CDR3 contains 13 residues. CDR3 region: CASSIEHGAEAFF. DNA of the CDR3: TGTGCCAGTAGTATAGAACACGGGGCTGAAGCTTTCTTT.